The 11 T cell receptor beta chains reported below all come from one sample, sequenced in a study of T cell responses to AZD1222 COVID-19 vaccine. The method was immunoSEQ multiplex PCR; TCRdb's version includes in-frame clones alone and lacks a portion of them. The table shows over 150,000 clones, with approximately 93% occurring only once. The sequencing here drew on peripheral blood, taken 28 days after the second AZD1222 dose. These receptors were obtained from an adult who received the AZD1222 COVID-19 vaccine.

The V gene is TRBV3-1 (or the pseudogene TRBV3-2), the J gene TRBJ1-6; D uncertain. Trimming removed 2 bases at V and 7 bases at J, with 3 bases between. The germline CDR1 and CDR2 sequences are LGHDT and YNNKEL (reference sequence). The CDR3 loop spans 12 amino acids. The CDR3 loop reads CASSQPNSPLHF. Here the CDR3 DNA reads TGTGCCAGCAGCCAACCCAATTCACCCCTCCACTTT.

J is TRBJ2-7 and V is TRBV23-1, with D possibly matching TRBD1 (6 bases). TRBV23-1 is treated as an ORF (open reading frame) with a function not yet certain. Trimming took off 2 bases at V and 5 bases at J, with 13 bases between the two ends. The CDR3 spans 14 residues. CDR3 coding DNA: TGCGCCAGCAGTCAAGCCACAGGGATCCACGAGCAGTACTTC. Translating gives CASSQATGIHEQYF.

This chain's CDR3 is CASKVGSNQPQHF. The CDR3 coding sequence is TGTGCCAGCAAGGTGGGAAGCAATCAGCCCCAGCATTTT. The V gene is TRBV2, the J gene TRBJ1-5; no firm D call. The germline V and J ends were trimmed by 7 bases and 1 base, with 8 bases remaining between them. CDR3 length: 13 residues. Looked up from germline, CDR1 is SNHLY and CDR2 is FYNNEI.

The chain employs TRBV29-1 and TRBJ2-4; D unclear. This CDR3 spans 15 amino acids. The ends were cut back, 3 bases at V and 2 bases at J, with 14 bases in the middle. Germline loops: CDR1 SQVTM, CDR2 ANQGSEA. CDR3: CSVDGVLGTKNIQYF. The CDR3 coding sequence is TGCAGCGTTGACGGAGTCCTGGGAACCAAAAACATTCAGTACTTC.

The chain employs TRBV10-2 and TRBJ1-2; D remains unclear. With 11 bases removed from V and 0 bases from J, the gap between germline ends came to 13 bases. From germline, CDR1 is WSHSY and CDR2 SAAADI. The CDR3 covers 13 residues. This CDR3 is CAGSGSTNYGYTF. The DNA of the CDR3 is TGCGCCGGGTCCGGGTCAACTAACTATGGCTACACCTTC.

This clone occurred once. The J gene is TRBJ1-2, the V gene TRBV9, with 9 bases matching TRBD1. The CDR3 loop spans 15 amino acids. V lost 4 bases and J lost 8; bases outside the gene matches: 12. Germline V lookup: CDR1 SGDLS, CDR2 YYNGEE. The CDR3 reads CASSPPQGTGYGYTF. In DNA, the CDR3 is TGTGCCAGCAGCCCTCCCCAGGGGACAGGGTACGGCTACACCTTC.

The V gene is TRBV3-1 (or the pseudogene TRBV3-2), the J gene TRBJ2-5, with D perhaps TRBD1 (6 bases). The CDR3 covers 15 residues. The V gene lost 4 bases and the J gene lost 3 bases, with 15 bases spanning the gap. Germline V CDR1 and CDR2: LGHDT, YNNKEL (reference sequence). The CDR3 loop is CASSPGNHREETQYF. In nucleotides, the CDR3 is TGTGCCAGCAGCCCCGGAAATCACAGGGAAGAGACCCAGTACTTC.

This chain connects TRBV6-4 to TRBJ1-2, with 9 bases matching TRBD1. The CDR3 consists of 12 residues. Germline V lookup: CDR1 MRHNA, CDR2 SNTAGT. Trimming removed 3 bases from V and 9 bases from J; junction bases left unmatched: 2. This CDR3 reads CASSEGQGRYTF. The CDR3 DNA reads TGTGCCAGCAGTGAGGGACAGGGACGCTACACCTTC.

The rearrangement links TRBV29-1 to TRBJ1-5, with 10 bases that match TRBD1. Unmatched junction bases numbered 4, after V lost 7 bases and J lost 4 bases. The CDR3 extends over 13 amino acids. Germline V gene sequence: CDR1 SQVTM, CDR2 ANQGSEA. CDR3 DNA sequence: TGCAGCGCCGGACAGGGGGAAAATCAGCCCCAGCATTTT. Encoded protein: CSAGQGENQPQHF.

This chain joins TRBV2 and TRBJ2-2, with 7 bases lining up with TRBD1. Germline V CDR1 and CDR2: SNHLY, FYNNEI. V gave up 4 bases and J gave up 1 base; unmatched junction bases: 9. The CDR3 spans 17 residues. Here the CDR3 reads CASSGYRDSRNTGELFF. CDR3 sequence (DNA): TGTGCCAGCAGTGGATACCGGGACAGCCGGAACACCGGGGAGCTGTTTTTT. Full variable domain (missing parts from reference TRBV2 and TRBJ2-2): EPEVTQTPSHQVTQMGQEVILRCVPISNHLYFYWYRQILGQKVEFLVSFYNNEISEKSEIFDDQFSVERPDGSNFTLKIRSTKLEDSAMYFCASSGYRDSRNTGELFFGEGSRLTVL.

This sequence joins TRBV15 and TRBJ1-2; no clear D gene. V was cut by 0 bases and J by 7 bases, with 6 bases left in between. This CDR3 spans 12 amino acids. Germline V lookup: CDR1 LNHNV, CDR2 YYDKDF (reference sequence). CDR3 protein: CATSRDEGGYTF. The CDR3 region has the DNA TGTGCCACCAGCAGAGACGAGGGTGGCTACACCTTC.